Listed here are 16 T cell receptor beta chains from one sample, sequenced in a study of shared clonotypes between healthy human individuals. The table came from immunoSEQ multiplex PCR; TCRdb's copy has only in-frame clones and leaves some out. The sample yields millions of clones, over 85% seen once. Sequences were obtained from naive CD4+ T cells sorted from blood. The subset here: CD45RA+ positively selected. These receptors all come from a man between 18 and 29 years old in good health.

This clone has more than one count but fewer than ten. Other DNA sequences in this specimen translate into the identical CDR3. The chain recombines TRBV7-9 with TRBJ1-5; D gene unclear. Trimming took 3 bases from V and 0 from J, leaving 6 bases between them. The CDR3 is 14 amino acids. Germline loops: CDR1 SEHNR, CDR2 FQNEAQ (reference sequence). This chain's CDR3 is CASSFGSSNQPQHF. The CDR3 DNA reads as TGTGCCAGCAGCTTTGGCAGTAGCAATCAGCCCCAGCATTTT.

On this clone itself: Other nucleotide sequences in the sample specify the same CDR3. The rearrangement uses TRBV6-5 and TRBJ1-2; TRBD1 is a possible D gene (5 bases). The CDR3 is 14 amino acids. CDR1 is MNHEY and CDR2 is SVGAGI in the germline V gene. The V gene lost 2 bases and the J gene lost 8 bases, with 15 bases spanning the gap. CDR3 residues: CASSYGRGPGGYTF. Here the CDR3 DNA reads TGTGCCAGCAGTTACGGGCGGGGCCCCGGGGGCTACACCTTC.

The rearrangement joins TRBV11-2 to TRBJ2-7; 11 bases are a match to TRBD1. The CDR3 covers 15 residues. Germline-derived CDR1 and CDR2 are SGHAT and FQNNGV. Trimming cost V 3 bases and J 1 base; bases outside gene matches: 2. The CDR3 DNA reads TGTGCCAGCAGCTTCGGGACAGGGGGGTCCTACGAGCAGTACTTC. Its protein is CASSFGTGGSYEQYF.

The sample holds one count of this clone. This chain uses TRBV7-2 with TRBJ1-2; possible D gene TRBD1, 6 bases. Germline V gives CDR1 SGHTA, CDR2 FQGNSA. V was clipped by 2 bases and J by 4 bases, with 20 bases between them. This CDR3 is 17 amino acids long. The CDR3 loop is CASSLIPSGGGPYGYTF. The DNA for the CDR3 is TGTGCCAGCAGCTTAATCCCCTCGGGAGGGGGGCCCTATGGCTACACCTTC.

Concerning this clone: This sample includes further DNA sequences coding for the same CDR3. CDR3 DNA: TGTGCCATCAGTGGTGACAGGGGGCACGAGCAGTACTTC. It specifies CAISGDRGHEQYF. The V call is TRBV10-3, the J call TRBJ2-7, with TRBD1 matching 10 bases. CDR1 and CDR2 from the germline V gene are ENHRY and SYGVKD. CDR3 size: 13 residues. J was trimmed by 5 bases and V by 4 bases; bases with no gene match: 2.

This chain connects TRBV15 to TRBJ2-2; 8 bases line up with TRBD1. Trimming took 3 bases from V and 7 from J; bases not matched to a gene: 4. This CDR3 region has 14 residues. Germline CDR1 LNHNV, CDR2 YYDKDF (reference sequence). CDR3 sequence reads: CATSSRTGIGELFF. CDR3 DNA sequence: TGTGCCACCAGCAGTAGGACAGGGATCGGGGAGCTGTTTTTT.

This chain connects TRBV7-9 to TRBJ2-3, with D tentatively TRBD1 (5 bases). CDR3 length: 17 residues. Germline V CDR1 and CDR2: SEHNR, FQNEAQ (reference sequence). Trimming pared 4 bases from V and 2 bases from J, leaving 19 bases between. The CDR3 region is CASSSQTRSGITDTQYF. CDR3 coding DNA: TGTGCCAGCAGCTCCCAAACGAGGTCAGGGATCACAGATACGCAGTATTTT.

The chain carries TRBV6-1 and TRBJ2-2; D gene uncertain. The CDR3 has 14 amino acids. Germline V gene sequence: CDR1 MNHNS, CDR2 SASEGT. Trimming took 10 bases from V and 2 from J, leaving 14 bases between them. In nucleotides, the CDR3 is TGTGCCATACATCGGGCAGGCAACACCGGGGAGCTGTTTTTT. Its translation: CAIHRAGNTGELFF.

The chain carries TRBV6-4 and TRBJ1-1, with D unclear. Germline V gene data show CDR1 as MRHNA and CDR2 as SNTAGT. This CDR3 spans 14 amino acids. The ends were cut back, 8 bases at V and 1 base at J, with 14 bases in the middle. This CDR3 reads CASRLRAGNTEAFF. The CDR3 region has the DNA TGTGCCAGCCGACTGCGGGCAGGGAACACTGAAGCTTTCTTT.

This clone was detected only once. CDR3 loop: CASSPRLASSYEQYF. The DNA for the CDR3 is TGTGCCAGCTCACCGAGACTAGCGAGCTCCTACGAGCAGTACTTC. This rearrangement joins TRBV18 to TRBJ2-7; 8 bases align to TRBD2. Germline CDR1 reads KGHSH; CDR2 reads LQKENI. This CDR3 has 15 residues. After removal of 3 bases from V and 0 bases from J, the junction contained 4 bases not matched to a gene.

This clone was seen a handful of times. Other DNA sequences in the sample encode the same CDR3. V and J are TRBV5-1 and TRBJ2-5; D gene unclear. The CDR3 spans 12 residues. V was cut by 4 bases and J by 1 base, with 5 bases left in between. In germline, CDR1 is SGHRS, CDR2 YFSETQ. The DNA for the CDR3 is TGCGCCAGCAGCCGCACCCAAGAGACCCAGTACTTC. Translating it yields CASSRTQETQYF. Variable domain in full (rest from reference TRBV5-1 and TRBJ2-5): KAGVTQTPRYLIKTRGQQVTLSCSPISGHRSVSWYQQTPGQGLQFLFEYFSETQRNKGNFPGRFSGRQFSNSRSEMNVSTLELGDSALYLCASSRTQETQYFGPGTRLLVL.

The chain recombines TRBV6-4 with TRBJ1-5; unclear D gene. V was trimmed by 8 bases and J by 3 bases, leaving 5 bases between them. The CDR3 loop spans 11 amino acids. The germline V gene has CDR1 MRHNA and CDR2 SNTAGT. The CDR3 here is CASPPNQPQHF. The CDR3 DNA reads TGTGCCAGCCCGCCCAATCAGCCCCAGCATTTT.

The chain couples TRBV6-6 to TRBJ2-7, with D possibly TRBD2 on 7 matching bases. V was shortened by 7 bases and J by 4 bases, with 23 bases between the two germline ends. Germline V gene lookup returns CDR1 MNHNY and CDR2 SVGAGI (reference sequence). The CDR3 extends over 16 amino acids. The CDR3 DNA reads as TGTGCCAGCACCCACCCCCCGGGGGGCGCAGGTTACGAGCAGTACTTC. Residues: CASTHPPGGAGYEQYF.

The rearrangement links TRBV4-2 to TRBJ1-4; TRBD1 matches 8 bases. The CDR3 has 21 amino acids. The germline gives CDR1 LGHNA, CDR2 YNFKEQ. V gave up 2 bases and J gave up 0 bases; unmatched junction bases: 17. This CDR3 is CASSQLGGQGTGLSTNEKLFF. CDR3 DNA: TGTGCCAGCAGCCAACTGGGAGGACAGGGAACAGGATTATCAACTAATGAAAAACTGTTTTTT.

Note on this clone: Within the sample, other DNA sequences also encode this same CDR3. V and J are TRBV5-1 and TRBJ2-1; D is ambiguous. The CDR3 is made up of 12 amino acids. Per the germline V gene, CDR1 is SGHRS and CDR2 is YFSETQ. V was pared by 0 bases and J by 7 bases, with 5 bases between. CDR3 nucleotide sequence: TGCGCCAGCAGCTTGGAGGCGAATGAGCAGTTCTTC. This encodes CASSLEANEQFF. The whole variable domain, filled in from reference TRBV5-1 and TRBJ2-1, reads KAGVTQTPRYLIKTRGQQVTLSCSPISGHRSVSWYQQTPGQGLQFLFEYFSETQRNKGNFPGRFSGRQFSNSRSEMNVSTLELGDSALYLCASSLEANEQFFGPGTRLTVL.

The chain employs TRBV7-9 and TRBJ2-7; D possibly corresponds to TRBD1 (6 bases). The CDR3 covers 15 residues. Germline V gene lookup returns CDR1 SEHNR and CDR2 FQNEAQ (reference sequence). Trimming shortened V by 6 bases and J by 2 bases, and 17 bases separated the two germline ends. Written as DNA, the CDR3 is TGTGCCAGCAGTTTAAGGGCAGGGGATCCCTACGAGCAGTACTTC. It is translated as CASSLRAGDPYEQYF. The complete variable domain, with remaining parts taken from reference TRBV7-9 and TRBJ2-7, reads DTGVSQNPRHKITKRGQNVTFRCDPISEHNRLYWYRQTLGQGPEFLTYFQNEAQLEKSRLLSDRFSAERPKGSFSTLEIQRTEQGDSAMYLCASSLRAGDPYEQYFGPGTRLTVT.